The 15 T cell receptor beta chains presented below share a single source sample, sequenced in a study of Graves' ophthalmopathy and Graves' hyperthyroidism. CDR3 regions of TCR beta were amplified from RNA transcripts. RT-PCR was first run with HTBI primers, then multiplex PCR in a second round. Via MiXCR, TCRdb re-called the multiplex PCR reads, giving one row per CDR3 protein. The profile shows a few hundred thousand distinct CDR3 sequences, about two fifths of them singletons. Specimen: peripheral blood or thyroid tissue (not recorded which). These receptors were taken from an adult man with Graves' hyperthyroidism.

This clonotype was seen repeatedly, ten times or more. The chain employs TRBV14 and TRBJ1-2; weak D call: TRBD1 (6 bases). The V gene lost 4 bases and the J gene lost 2 bases, with 14 bases spanning the gap. CDR3 length equals 15 residues. Per germline, CDR1 SGHDN and CDR2 FVKESK. The CDR3 spells CASSPFLGQNYGYTF. CDR3 bases: TGTGCCAGCAGCCCATTCCTCGGACAGAACTATGGCTACACCTTC.

The chain is built from TRBV10-3 and TRBJ2-2, with D unclear. Germline loops: CDR1 ENHRY, CDR2 SYGVKD. The CDR3 runs 14 residues. V shed 4 bases and J shed 7 bases, with 13 bases lying between them. Here the CDR3 reads CAISGLQASGELFF. CDR3 nucleotides: TGTGCCATCAGTGGGCTTCAGGCTAGCGGGGAGCTGTTTTTT.

The chain carries TRBV7-8 and TRBJ2-1, with 10 bases aligning to TRBD2. The CDR3 extends over 13 amino acids. Germline V gene sequence: CDR1 SGHVS, CDR2 FQNEAQ. With V trimmed by 5 bases and J by 9 bases, 4 bases remained unmatched. The DNA of the CDR3 is TGTGCCAGCAGCCAGACTAGCGGGTTTGAGCAGTTCTTC. This translates into CASSQTSGFEQFF.

This clonotype was seen more than once but under ten times. This sequence joins TRBV2 and TRBJ2-7; D is perhaps TRBD1 (6 bases). CDR3 length: 15 amino acids. Trimming removed 8 bases at V and 4 bases at J, with 21 bases between. CDR1 SNHLY and CDR2 FYNNEI come from the germline V gene. The CDR3 nucleotides are TGTGCCAGCTCACCACGACGGGACGGGACATACGAGCAGTACTTC. Translating it yields CASSPRRDGTYEQYF.

The chain is built from TRBV7-9 and TRBJ2-5; D is possibly TRBD1 (6 bases). Germline V gene sequence: CDR1 SEHNR, CDR2 FQNEAQ (reference sequence). CDR3 length equals 16 residues. Trimming cost V 6 bases and J 0 bases, with 17 bases left between them. The CDR3 spells CASSSNPDSYQETQYF. For the CDR3, the DNA is TGTGCCAGCAGTTCAAACCCGGACAGCTACCAAGAGACCCAGTACTTC. Drawing the rest from reference TRBV7-9 and TRBJ2-5, the complete variable domain is DTGVSQNPRHKITKRGQNVTFRCDPISEHNRLYWYRQTLGQGPEFLTYFQNEAQLEKSRLLSDRFSAERPKGSFSTLEIQRTEQGDSAMYLCASSSNPDSYQETQYFGPGTRLLVL.

This clonotype was recorded at least ten times. The rearrangement joins TRBV19 to TRBJ1-6, with TRBD1 matching 7 bases. Trimming at V came to 6 bases and at J to 7 bases, leaving 9 bases not matched to a gene. The CDR3 is made up of 15 amino acids. Germline loops: CDR1 LNHDA, CDR2 SQIVND (reference sequence). CDR3 bases: TGTGCCAGTAGCGTGGGGGACAGCAGAAATTCACCCCTCCACTTT. Translated: CASSVGDSRNSPLHF.

This clonotype has ten or more counts. The gene calls are TRBV6-6 and TRBJ1-6, with 8 bases fitting TRBD1. Trimming at V came to 4 bases and at J to 8 bases, leaving 7 bases not matched to a gene. The CDR3 totals 15 residues. In germline, CDR1 is MNHNY, CDR2 SVGAGI (reference sequence). The CDR3: CASSSPTGADSPLHF. The CDR3 bases are TGTGCCAGCAGTTCCCCGACAGGGGCGGATTCACCCCTCCACTTT.

The chain couples TRBV4-1 to TRBJ1-4, with 7 positions matching TRBD1. The germline V gene encodes CDR1 MGHRA and CDR2 YSYEKL. Germline trimming cut 5 bases from V and 5 bases from J; bases unmatched to any gene: 17. The CDR3 has 18 amino acids. As DNA, the CDR3 is TGCGCCAGCAGCACCTACGGGACAGATGGAGAGTTAAATGAAAAACTGTTTTTT. Its protein is CASSTYGTDGELNEKLFF.

The rearrangement joins TRBV7-6 to TRBJ2-7, with TRBD1 identical over 8 bases. The J segment lost 0 bases and the V segment lost 5 bases, leaving 6 bases of the junction unmatched. This CDR3 is built from 15 residues. CDR1 and CDR2 from the germline V gene are SGHVS and FNYEAQ. The CDR3, as DNA: TGTGCCAGCAGCCCGCCGGGACAGGCCTCCTACGAGCAGTACTTC. It yields the protein CASSPPGQASYEQYF.

V usage is TRBV30 and J usage is TRBJ2-7; D is tentatively TRBD1 or TRBD2 (6 bases each). This CDR3 region has 14 residues. CDR1 GTSNPN and CDR2 SVGIG come from the germline V gene (reference sequence). Trimming removed 2 bases at V and 0 bases at J, with 11 bases between. The CDR3: CAWSWRGSSYEQYF. The CDR3 nucleotides read TGTGCCTGGAGTTGGAGGGGGAGCTCCTACGAGCAGTACTTC.

This clonotype was detected a few times. The rearrangement links TRBV9 to TRBJ2-3; D possibly uses TRBD1 or TRBD2 (6 bases each). Trimming stripped 0 bases from V and 0 bases from J, with 11 bases between. The CDR3 has 16 amino acids. CDR1 SGDLS and CDR2 YYNGEE come from the germline V gene. The CDR3 nucleotides read TGTGCCAGCAGCGTAGAGGGGGGCCATAGCACAGATACGCAGTATTTT. As protein: CASSVEGGHSTDTQYF.

The rearrangement uses TRBV18 and TRBJ2-5; maybe TRBD2 (5 bases). The CDR3 spans 13 residues. The V end lost 5 bases, the J end lost 4 bases, and 11 bases lay between the germline ends. Germline CDR1 reads KGHSH; CDR2 reads LQKENI. The CDR3 region is CASSSARGETQYF. The CDR3 bases are TGTGCCAGCTCAAGTGCCCGGGGAGAGACCCAGTACTTC.

This chain links TRBV10-3 with TRBJ2-7; D ambiguous. V gave up 3 bases and J gave up 7 bases, with 16 bases separating them. Germline CDR1 ENHRY, CDR2 SYGVKD. This CDR3 has 14 amino acids. CDR3 region: CAISEAFRLREQYF. The CDR3 coding sequence is TGTGCCATCAGTGAAGCCTTCCGATTACGGGAGCAGTACTTC.

Ten or more counts support this clonotype. This chain joins TRBV5-4 and TRBJ2-5; D not certain. V was shortened by 0 bases and J by 5 bases, with 8 bases between the two germline ends. Germline values: CDR1 SGHNT, CDR2 YYREEE (reference sequence). This CDR3 is built from 13 residues. CDR3 nucleotide sequence: TGTGCCAGCAGCTTGGCTGTTTTTGAGACCCAGTACTTC. Its protein product is CASSLAVFETQYF.

As regards this clonotype: This may arise from a read error, as a much more abundant clone is one base away. V and J are TRBV5-3 and TRBJ2-5, with 9 bases matching TRBD1. TRBV5-3 is recorded as an ORF, its role being uncertain. The CDR3 sequence is 16 residues long. The CDR3 loop is CASSRVDTGGRQTQCF. The CDR3 DNA follows: TGTGCCAGCAGCCGAGTGGATACAGGGGGCCGACAGACCCAGTGCTTC.